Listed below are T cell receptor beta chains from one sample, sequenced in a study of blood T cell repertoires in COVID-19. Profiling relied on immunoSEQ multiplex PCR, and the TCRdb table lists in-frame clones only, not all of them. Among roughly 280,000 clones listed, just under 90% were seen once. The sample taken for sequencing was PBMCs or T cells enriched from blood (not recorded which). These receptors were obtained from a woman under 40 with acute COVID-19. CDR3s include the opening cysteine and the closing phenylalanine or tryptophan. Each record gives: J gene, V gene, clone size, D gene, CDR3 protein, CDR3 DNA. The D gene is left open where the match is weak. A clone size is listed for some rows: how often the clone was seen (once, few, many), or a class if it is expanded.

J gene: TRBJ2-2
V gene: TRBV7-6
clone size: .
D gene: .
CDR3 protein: CASSPWDIYLSPANTGELFF
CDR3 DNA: TGTGCCAGCAGCCCCTGGGACATATATCTTTCCCCCGCGAACACCGGGGAGCTGTTTTTT

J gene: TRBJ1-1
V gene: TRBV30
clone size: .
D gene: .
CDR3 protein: CASGGAGGTEAFF
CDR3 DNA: TGTGCCTCTGGGGGGGCGGGTGGCACTGAAGCTTTCTTT

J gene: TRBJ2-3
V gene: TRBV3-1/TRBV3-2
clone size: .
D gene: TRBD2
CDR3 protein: CASSQDGSGRDTQYF
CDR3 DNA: TGTGCCAGCAGCCAAGACGGTAGCGGGAGGGATACGCAGTATTTT

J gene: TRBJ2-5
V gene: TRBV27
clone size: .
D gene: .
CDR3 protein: CASSFPGNETQYF
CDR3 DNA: TGTGCCAGCAGTTTTCCCGGGAATGAGACCCAGTACTTC

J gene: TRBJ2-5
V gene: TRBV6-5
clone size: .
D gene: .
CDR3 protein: CASIQGGTQYF
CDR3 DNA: TGTGCCAGCATCCAGGGAGGGACCCAGTACTTC

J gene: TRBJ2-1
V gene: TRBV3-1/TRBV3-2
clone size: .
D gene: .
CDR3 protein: CASSQVRDLRQFF
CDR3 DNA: TGTGCCAGCAGCCAAGTCCGGGACTTACGACAGTTCTTC

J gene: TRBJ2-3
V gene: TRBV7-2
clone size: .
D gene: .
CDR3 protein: CASSLGMAGPDTQYF
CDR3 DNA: TGTGCCAGCAGCTTAGGTATGGCGGGCCCAGATACGCAGTATTTT

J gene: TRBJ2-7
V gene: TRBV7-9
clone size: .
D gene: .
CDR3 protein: CASSSTGTPGDEQYF
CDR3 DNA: TGTGCCAGCAGCTCAACTGGGACTCCTGGGGACGAGCAGTACTTC

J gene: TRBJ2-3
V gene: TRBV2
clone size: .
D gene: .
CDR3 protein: CASSTRSSSTDTQYF
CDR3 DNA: TGTGCCAGCAGTACGAGATCCTCTTCCACAGATACGCAGTATTTT

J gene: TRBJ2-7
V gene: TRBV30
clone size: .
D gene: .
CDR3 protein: CAWNRQGAGEQYF
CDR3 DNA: TGTGCCTGGAACCGGCAAGGGGCAGGTGAGCAGTACTTC

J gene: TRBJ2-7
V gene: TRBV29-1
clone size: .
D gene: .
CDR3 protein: CSVVNRLDEQYF
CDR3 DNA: TGCAGCGTTGTTAACAGGCTCGACGAGCAGTACTTC

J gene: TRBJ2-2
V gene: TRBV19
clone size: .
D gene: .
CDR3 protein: CASSSSGGELFF
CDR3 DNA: TGTGCCAGTAGTTCGTCCGGGGGGGAGCTGTTTTTT

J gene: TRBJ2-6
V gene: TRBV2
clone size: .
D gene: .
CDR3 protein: CASSDVVKSGANVLTF
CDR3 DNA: TGTGCCAGCAGTGACGTAGTAAAGTCTGGGGCCAACGTCCTGACTTTC

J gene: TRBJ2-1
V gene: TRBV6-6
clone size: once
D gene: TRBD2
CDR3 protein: CASSPSGLAGGMENEQFF
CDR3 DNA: TGTGCCAGCAGTCCCTCGGGACTAGCGGGAGGTATGGAAAATGAGCAGTTCTTC

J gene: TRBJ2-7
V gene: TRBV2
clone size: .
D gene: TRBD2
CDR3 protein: CASSVVAGVSHEQYF
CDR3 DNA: TGTGCCAGCAGTGTGGTGGCGGGAGTTTCCCACGAGCAGTACTTC

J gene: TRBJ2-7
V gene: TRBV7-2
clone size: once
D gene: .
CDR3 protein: CASSLGGTGHLF
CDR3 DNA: TGTGCCAGCAGCTTAGGGGGAACGGGACACCTATTC

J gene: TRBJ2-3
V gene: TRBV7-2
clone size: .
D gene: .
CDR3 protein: CASSPPAEDTQYF
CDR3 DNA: TGTGCCAGCAGTCCCCCAGCGGAAGATACGCAGTATTTT

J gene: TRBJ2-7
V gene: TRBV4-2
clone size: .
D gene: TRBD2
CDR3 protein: CASSEGLDSYEQYF
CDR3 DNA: TGTGCCAGCAGCGAAGGACTAGACTCCTACGAGCAGTACTTC

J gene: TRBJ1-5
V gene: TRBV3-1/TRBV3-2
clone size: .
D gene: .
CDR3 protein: CASSHGPDLNQPQHF
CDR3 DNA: TGTGCCAGCAGCCACGGTCCCGATCTTAATCAGCCCCAGCATTTT

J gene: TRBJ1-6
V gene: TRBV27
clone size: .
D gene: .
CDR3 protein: CASSFGGSDSPLHF
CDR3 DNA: TGTGCCAGCAGTTTCGGAGGGTCCGACTCACCCCTCCACTTT

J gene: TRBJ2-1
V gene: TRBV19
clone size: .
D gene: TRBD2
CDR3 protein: CASSIVTGGYNEQFF
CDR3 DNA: TGTGCCAGTAGTATAGTTACGGGAGGATACAATGAGCAGTTCTTC

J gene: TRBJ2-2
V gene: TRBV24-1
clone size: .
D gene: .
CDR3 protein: CATSDYSNPLNTGELFF
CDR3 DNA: TGTGCCACCAGTGATTACAGCAACCCCTTGAACACCGGGGAGCTGTTTTTT

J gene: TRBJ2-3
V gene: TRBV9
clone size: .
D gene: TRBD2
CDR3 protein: CASSVDGRSDTQYF
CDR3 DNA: TGTGCCAGCAGCGTAGACGGGAGGTCTGATACGCAGTATTTT

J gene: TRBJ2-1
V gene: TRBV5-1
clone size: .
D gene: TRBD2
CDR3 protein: CASTVLSGGISYNEQFF
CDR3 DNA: TGCGCCAGCACTGTACTATCGGGAGGCATCTCCTACAATGAGCAGTTCTTC

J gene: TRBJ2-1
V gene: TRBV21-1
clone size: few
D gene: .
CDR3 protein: CASSNFLGGRVGTMYNEQFF
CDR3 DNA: TGTGCCAGCAGCAATTTCCTCGGCGGGAGGGTCGGTACTATGTACAATGAGCAGTTCTTC

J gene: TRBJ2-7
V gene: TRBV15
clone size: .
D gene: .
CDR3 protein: CATSRVISVGEQYF
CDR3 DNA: TGTGCCACCAGCAGAGTGATAAGCGTTGGCGAGCAGTACTTC

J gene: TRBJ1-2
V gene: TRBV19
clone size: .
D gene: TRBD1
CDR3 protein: CASSPDRGGYTF
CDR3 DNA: TGTGCCAGTAGTCCGGACAGGGGTGGCTACACCTTC

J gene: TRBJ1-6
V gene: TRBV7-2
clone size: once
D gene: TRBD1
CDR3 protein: CASSLRGHGTGYNSPLHF
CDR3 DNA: TGTGCCAGCAGCTTAAGGGGGCATGGGACAGGGTATAATTCACCCCTCCACTTT

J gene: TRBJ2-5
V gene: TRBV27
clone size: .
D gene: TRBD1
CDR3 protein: CASSLSLTGGQETQYF
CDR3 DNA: TGTGCCAGCAGTTTATCCCTAACAGGGGGGCAAGAGACCCAGTACTTC

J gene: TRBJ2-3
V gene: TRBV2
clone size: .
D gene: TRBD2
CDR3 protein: CASRAFGLAGSGGGTDTQYF
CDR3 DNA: TGTGCCAGCAGAGCATTTGGACTAGCGGGATCCGGGGGAGGGACAGATACGCAGTATTTT

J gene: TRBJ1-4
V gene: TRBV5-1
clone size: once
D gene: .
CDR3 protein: CASSLVSGNEKLFF
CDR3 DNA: TGCGCCAGCAGCTTGGTATCAGGGAATGAAAAACTGTTTTTT

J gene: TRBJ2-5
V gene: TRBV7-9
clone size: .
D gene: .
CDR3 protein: CASSLTGLQETQYF
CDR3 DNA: TGTGCCAGCAGCTTAACAGGGCTTCAAGAGACCCAGTACTTC

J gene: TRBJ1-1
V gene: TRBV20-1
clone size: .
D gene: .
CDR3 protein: CSASWELKSFF
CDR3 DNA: TGCAGTGCTAGTTGGGAGCTTAAGTCTTTCTTT

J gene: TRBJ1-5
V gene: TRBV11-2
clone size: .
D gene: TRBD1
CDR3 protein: CASSLGQNQPQHF
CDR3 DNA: TGTGCCAGCAGCTTGGGACAGAATCAGCCCCAGCATTTT

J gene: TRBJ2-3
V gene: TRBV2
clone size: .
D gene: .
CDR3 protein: CASSAGPGIDTQYF
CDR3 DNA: TGTGCCAGCAGCGCGGGACCGGGAATAGATACGCAGTATTTT

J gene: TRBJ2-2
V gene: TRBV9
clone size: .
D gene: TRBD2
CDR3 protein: CASSVAAPGLATHTGELFF
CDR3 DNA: TGTGCCAGCAGCGTAGCTGCTCCGGGACTAGCGACGCACACCGGGGAGCTGTTTTTT

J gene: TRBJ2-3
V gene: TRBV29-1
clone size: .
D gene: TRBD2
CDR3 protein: CSVGLAWGADTQYF
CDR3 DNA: TGCAGCGTTGGACTAGCGTGGGGGGCAGATACGCAGTATTTT